One and the same sample provided the 12 T cell receptor beta chains below, sequenced in a study of cytomegalovirus exposure and HLA in healthy donors. 13 Jbeta primers and 60 Vbeta primers were used for the PCR. The protocol was immunoSEQ multiplex PCR, while the TCRdb copy is restricted to in-frame clones and leaves out a portion. The table lists around 150,000 clones, approximately 70% of them singletons. Source material: PBMCs. These receptor sequences come from a man aged 35 to 55 in good health and CMV-seropositive.

The genes are TRBV6-4 and TRBJ2-2; D might be TRBD2 (6 bases). Germline loops: CDR1 MRHNA, CDR2 SNTAGT. Trimming left V 6 bases short and J 7 bases short, with 12 bases between. The CDR3 consists of 13 residues. CDR3 coding DNA: TGTGCCAGCAGCCTGGGGGGTCACGGGGAGCTGTTTTTT. This encodes CASSLGGHGELFF.

The chain employs TRBV18 and TRBJ1-4, with 7 bases matching TRBD1. J lost 3 bases, V lost 6 bases, and 7 bases had no gene match. CDR3 length equals 15 residues. Germline CDR1 is KGHSH and CDR2 is LQKENI. The chain's CDR3 is CASSGTAISNEKLFF. The DNA of the CDR3 is TGTGCCAGCTCCGGGACAGCCATCTCTAATGAAAAACTGTTTTTT. The entire variable domain, with the rest obtained from reference TRBV18 and TRBJ1-4, is as follows: NAGVMQNPRHLVRRRGQEARLRCSPMKGHSHVYWYRQLPEEGLKFMVYLQKENIIDESGMPKERFSAEFPKEGPSILRIQQVVRGDSAAYFCASSGTAISNEKLFFGSGTQLSVL.

The V call is TRBV4-1, the J call TRBJ1-1; 12 nucleotides agree with TRBD1. Germline assignment: CDR1 MGHRA and CDR2 YSYEKL. This CDR3 has 18 amino acids. Germline trimming cut 4 bases from V and 0 bases from J; bases unmatched to any gene: 9. The CDR3 DNA reads as TGCGCCAGCAGCCCCCGTCGGGACAGGGGGCCCCTGAACACTGAAGCTTTCTTT. Its translation is CASSPRRDRGPLNTEAFF.

This sequence joins TRBV5-1 and TRBJ1-3; no clear D gene. The V end was cut by 3 bases, the J end by 2 bases, with 15 bases between. Germline V gene sequence: CDR1 SGHRS, CDR2 YFSETQ. This CDR3 has 16 amino acids. CDR3 region: CASSSLGGITGNTIYF. The CDR3 DNA reads TGCGCCAGCAGCTCCCTGGGCGGGATAACTGGAAACACCATATATTTT.

As regards this clone: Other DNA sequences in this specimen translate into the identical CDR3. The chain couples TRBV19 to TRBJ2-7, with a weak D call TRBD2 (6 bases). The germline CDR1 and CDR2 sequences are LNHDA and SQIVND (reference sequence). The CDR3 extends over 14 amino acids. Between the trimmed V and J ends, which lost 7 bases and 0 bases, there was a span of 13 bases. CDR3 coding DNA: TGTGCCAGTACTCCCGGGACTGGCTCCTACGAGCAGTACTTC. This gives the protein CASTPGTGSYEQYF.

This chain joins TRBV7-9 and TRBJ1-2; 7 bases map to TRBD1. In germline, CDR1 is SEHNR, CDR2 FQNEAQ (reference sequence). This CDR3 comprises 14 residues. Trimming cost V 5 bases and J 4 bases; bases outside gene matches: 7. CDR3 in DNA: TGTGCCAGCAGCGACAGGGACAATTTCTATGGCTACACCTTC. Protein: CASSDRDNFYGYTF.

V is TRBV4-3 and J is TRBJ1-6; D not resolved. The length of the CDR3 is 15 residues. Germline V gene lookup returns CDR1 LGHNA and CDR2 YSLEER. Trimming cost V 4 bases and J 8 bases, with 15 bases left between them. The CDR3 bases are TGCGCCAGCAGCCGCACATCCGAGAGGGATTCACCCCTCCACTTT. Translation gives CASSRTSERDSPLHF.

V usage is TRBV27 and J usage is TRBJ2-1, with D perhaps matching TRBD2 (7 bases). Trimming cost V 6 bases and J 5 bases, with 14 bases left between them. CDR3 length: 14 residues. Looked up from germline, CDR1 is MNHEY and CDR2 is SMNVEV (reference sequence). CDR3 nucleotides: TGTGCCAGCAGCCTCGGGGGGCGGAACAATGAGCAGTTCTTC. It codes for CASSLGGRNNEQFF.

The chain recombines TRBV6-5 with TRBJ1-4; D is possibly TRBD1 (6 bases). Germline V gives CDR1 MNHEY, CDR2 SVGAGI. The V gene lost 6 bases and the J gene lost 10 bases, with 21 bases spanning the gap. The CDR3 sequence is 15 residues long. CDR3 sequence (DNA): TGTGCCAGCAGGCCCCAGGGGCCAGTACGTGGAAAACTGTTTTTT. It codes for CASRPQGPVRGKLFF.

This sequence joins TRBV12-5 and TRBJ2-1, with TRBD1 matching over 10 bases. Trimming cost V 1 base and J 8 bases; bases outside gene matches: 5. This CDR3 is 15 amino acids long. Germline V CDR1 and CDR2: LGHNT, FRNRAP. The CDR3 region has the DNA TGTGCTAGTGGTTTGGGGGCCGGGACAGGGGATGAGCAGTTCTTC. Its protein is CASGLGAGTGDEQFF. Supplemented by reference TRBV12-5 and TRBJ2-1, the full variable domain reads DARVTQTPRHKVTEMGQEVTMRCQPILGHNTVFWYRQTMMQGLELLAYFRNRAPLDDSGMPKDRFSAEMPDATLATLKIQPSEPRDSAVYFCASGLGAGTGDEQFFGPGTRLTVL.

The chain combines TRBV27 with TRBJ2-6, with TRBD1 matching 10 bases. CDR3 length: 18 residues. Germline V gives CDR1 MNHEY, CDR2 SMNVEV (reference sequence). J gave up 1 base and V 5 bases, and 8 bases lay outside the gene matches. CDR3 region: CASSTSTGGISGANVLTF. The CDR3 DNA sequence: TGTGCCAGCAGTACATCGACAGGGGGCATATCTGGGGCCAACGTCCTGACTTTC.

The chain has TRBV6-5 and TRBJ1-5; D not certain. Trimming stripped 6 bases from V and 5 bases from J, with 11 bases between. Per germline, CDR1 MNHEY and CDR2 SVGAGI. The CDR3 contains 13 residues. CDR3 sequence (DNA): TGTGCCAGCAGCAACCGGAGGGATCAGCCCCAGCATTTT. It codes for CASSNRRDQPQHF.